This T cell receptor (beta chain) was found in a study of blood T cell repertoires in COVID-19 (dated by TCRdb to the early 2020s). With respect to the entire study: Samples covering the acute and convalescent phases of COVID-19 were provided by collaborators in the United States, Italy and Spain. The prospective study material was composed of cDNA or gDNA derived from T cells, B-cell-depleted T cells, or PBMCs. Subjects who had been exposed to COVID-19, were actively infected with it, or had recovered from it provided the deeply sampled blood TCRbeta repertoires that made up the dataset. The repertoires were made available in a free public database intended to serve as a resource for research on the immune response to SARS-CoV-2. Samples came from the ongoing ImmuneRACE study (first 160 participants) plus 1,254 subjects from 6 global collaborators. Nearly every sample came with metadata listing a de-identified subject ID, COVID-19 status, age in years and sex. Where available, HLA class I and class II types were taken from metadata supplied by the sample provider and were not determined by assay-based typing.

The paper as a whole reports these results and caveats: How much clinical and demographic metadata was included differed by source and by participant, and the metadata was provided uncurated.

Enrolling through a virtual design, the prospective study's participants ranged in age from roughly 18 to 89 years and lived across 24 United States geographic areas. To assign participants to cohorts, the prospective study relied on clinical history that participants themselves reported in a screening survey and a study questionnaire. Mobile phlebotomists in the prospective study collected whole blood, serum and a nasopharyngeal or oropharyngeal swab from every participant. Prospective study participants could optionally give additional blood draws and questionnaires over an approximately 2-month period. Before DNA extraction, blood samples from the prospective study were shipped at room temperature or frozen. Worth noting for this clone: It has no known antigen specificity. No base-level quality is on record; no much larger clone is a single base apart.

From its cysteine to its phenylalanine, the CDR3 spans 13 amino acids. Only the CDR3 DNA is retained, 39 bases long and in frame from the first base. CDR1 and CDR2 (LNHDA, SQIVND) derive from the germline V gene (reference sequence). Trimming at the junction amounts to 3 bases on V and 1 base on J, and the germline ends lie 6 bases apart. The immunoSEQ Assay, a bias-controlled multiplex PCR, was used to amplify TCRbeta CDR3 regions from genomic DNA. On the authors' methods: The number of nucleated cells in each sample was estimated from the amplification of reference gene primers within the assay. To quantify the absolute abundance of each unique TCRbeta CDR3 rearrangement, sequence reads were collapsed and filtered. Productive Simpson clonality was computed per sample as the square root of Simpson's diversity index over productive rearrangements. What TCRdb holds here is the immuneACCESS table cut down to in-frame rearrangements. Part of the clones is not present; checked against another copy, under half of the missing clones reflect an unresolved V gene, and the others are unexplained. Clonal size and the V and J genes are those of that table, whereas D and trimming came from the DNA. The sample includes 130,000 to 150,000 clones, with roughly 90% observed a single time. The ten most abundant clones make up approximately 1.3% of the sample.

The specimen sequenced was PBMCs or T cells enriched from blood (not recorded which). The chain is assembled from TRBV19 and TRBJ2-5, with the D gene call left open. The TCR originated in a woman between 25 and 40 years old with acute COVID-19. The CDR3 protein sequence reads: CASSIVIQETQYF. Here is the DNA: TGTGCCAGTAGTATTGTAATCCAAGAGACCCAGTACTTC. Supplemented by the reference TRBV19 and TRBJ2-5 proteins around the CDR3, the complete variable domain is DGGITQSPKYLFRKEGQNVTLSCEQNLNHDAMYWYRQDPGQGLRLIYYSQIVNDFQKGDIAEGYSVSREKKESFPLTVTSAQKNPTAFYLCASSIVIQETQYFGPGTRLLVL.